This T cell receptor beta chain was recovered during a study of graft-versus-host responses after intestinal transplantation. In the study overall: Every one of the recipients received anti-thymocyte globulin induction and afterwards took tacrolimus and steroids for around 3 years.

Labeling with CFSE marked 200,000 or so responder cells, which were plated with 200,000 or so irradiated, violet-dye-labeled stimulator cells. Clones were read by immunoSEQ multiplex PCR, and TCRdb kept only the in-frame ones, dropping some. The sample lists roughly 9,200 clones; roughly 30% were seen once. With 8 bases clipped from V and 5 bases from J, the junction kept 7 bases outside the gene matches. This CDR3 comprises 14 residues. Germline V lookup: CDR1 MNHEY, CDR2 SVGAGI. This clone turned up a few times. J is TRBJ2-2 and V is TRBV6-5, with TRBD2 matching over 8 bases. The source material was alloreactive CD8+ T cells from a mixed lymphocyte reaction culture, sampled before transplantation. Described subset: CFSE-low proliferating T cells sorted from roughly six-day pre-transplant mixed lymphocyte reaction (GvH or HvG direction). This clonotype was sampled from a human patient who was an organ donor for intestinal transplantation. The CDR3 DNA is TGTGCCAGCGCAACAGCGGGAGTGACCGGGGAGCTGTTTTTT. This gives the protein CASATAGVTGELFF.